This TCR beta chain was captured by sequencing in a study of blood T cell repertoires in COVID-19 (dated by TCRdb to about 2020). About the full investigation: Samples covering the acute and convalescent phases of COVID-19 were provided by collaborators in the United States, Italy and Spain. The material from the prospective study consisted of cDNA or gDNA derived from T cells, B-cell-depleted T cells, or PBMCs. The dataset comprised deeply sampled blood TCRbeta repertoires from subjects exposed to, actively infected with, or recovered from COVID-19. The repertoires were released in a freely available public database meant as a resource for research on the immune response to SARS-CoV-2. The samples were drawn from two sources: the first 160 participants of the ongoing ImmuneRACE study, and approximately 1,300 subjects contributed by 6 global collaborators. Sample metadata almost always included a de-identified subject ID, COVID-19 status, age in years and sex. Where available, HLA class I and class II types were taken from metadata supplied by the sample provider and were not determined by assay-based typing.

The collaborating institutions used their own protocols to collect whole blood in K2EDTA tubes. For TCRbeta analysis, collaborator samples were shipped as frozen whole blood, as isolated PBMCs, or as DNA extracted from either sample type. TCRbeta CDR3 regions were amplified from genomic DNA using the immunoSEQ Assay, a bias-controlled multiplex PCR. In the authors' own workflow: Nucleated cell counts per sample were estimated from amplification of reference gene primers within the assay. Sequence reads were collapsed and filtered to measure the absolute abundance of every unique TCRbeta CDR3 rearrangement. For each sample, productive Simpson clonality was calculated by taking the square root of Simpson's diversity index across productive rearrangements. Not all clones reach the TCRdb copy of this immuneACCESS table, which keeps in-frame sequences only. Checked studies attribute under half of the gap to unresolved V genes and leave the rest unexplained. The D gene and trimming were derived from the DNA, and the V and J assignments and clone size from that table. This sample has fewer than 110,000 clones in its table, and 89% of those were observed once. The ten largest clones take up roughly 17% of the sample.

Regarding this clone: This clone's antigen is unknown. No much larger clonotype is one base removed from it; base qualities were not supplied.

The research as a whole found: Clinical and demographic metadata were provided uncurated, with the amount varying by source and participant.

The sequenced sample was peripheral blood. This sequence was found in an elderly woman in a cohort sampled during active COVID-19.

The CDR3 protein sequence reads: CASSKDRKNYEQYF. The base sequence is TGTGCCAGCAGTAAGGACAGGAAAAACTACGAGCAGTACTTC. The chain links TRBV21-1 with TRBJ2-7; the D call TRBD1 from the table was never checked on the DNA. TRBV21-1 is a pseudogene locus. CDR3 length: 14 amino acids, cysteine to phenylalanine. This entry keeps only the CDR3 DNA: 42 bases, framed from base 1.